Below, 10 T cell receptor beta chains from the same sample are listed, as sequenced in a study of lymphopenia after photon versus proton radiotherapy. Clones were read by immunoSEQ multiplex PCR, and TCRdb kept only the in-frame ones, dropping some. The profile shows over 50,000 clones, around 87% of them singletons. The source material was peripheral blood, sampled from a patient treated with photon-based radiotherapy. Source of these receptors: a man aged 40-55 years with gastric cancer.

This clone has just a few counts. This sequence joins TRBV25-1 and TRBJ1-5; 9 bases are shared with TRBD1. Germline V gene sequence: CDR1 MGHDK, CDR2 SYGVNS. Germline trimming cut 4 bases from V and 2 bases from J; bases unmatched to any gene: 6. CDR3 length equals 16 residues. The CDR3 coding sequence is TGTGCCAGCAGTGGGACAGGGGTAGGAGGCAATCAGCCCCAGCATTTT. The encoded protein is CASSGTGVGGNQPQHF.

This clone was seen once. The rearrangement uses TRBV7-8 and TRBJ1-5; 9 nucleotides line up with TRBD1. V lost 5 bases and J lost 7; bases outside the gene matches: 6. CDR1 SGHVS and CDR2 FQNEAQ come from the germline V gene. The CDR3 length is 14 residues. The DNA of the CDR3 is TGTGCCAGCAGCCTTGGGACAGGGAGCCAGCCCCAGCATTTT. Its protein product is CASSLGTGSQPQHF.

Only one count was recorded for this clone. The chain links TRBV4-2 to TRBJ1-2; D perhaps matches TRBD1 (6 bases). Germline loops: CDR1 LGHNA, CDR2 YNFKEQ. CDR3 length equals 15 residues. V lost 1 base and J lost 5, with 14 bases in between. CDR3 residues: CASSQGYLGQYGYTF. The CDR3 DNA follows: TGTGCCAGCAGCCAAGGATATTTAGGACAGTATGGCTACACCTTC.

V gene TRBV19 combines with J gene TRBJ2-2; 9 nucleotides agree with TRBD1. This CDR3 region has 14 residues. Germline V gene sequence: CDR1 LNHDA, CDR2 SQIVND (reference sequence). V shed 10 bases, J shed 1 base, and the junction held 4 bases outside the gene matches. The CDR3 DNA reads as TGTGCCATAGGGACAGGGAAGAACACCGGGGAGCTGTTTTTT. It specifies CAIGTGKNTGELFF.

The chain combines TRBV11-1 with TRBJ2-3, with 9 bases lining up with TRBD2. The CDR3 loop spans 15 amino acids. Germline values: CDR1 SGHAT, CDR2 FQDESV (reference sequence). Germline trimming cut 5 bases from V and 2 bases from J; bases unmatched to any gene: 5. The CDR3 sequence: CASSVTSGHTDTQYF. The CDR3 DNA reads TGTGCCAGCAGCGTGACTAGCGGACACACAGATACGCAGTATTTT.

CDR3 DNA: TGTGCCTGGAAACGACGGAGCTCCTACGAGCAGTACTTC. As protein: CAWKRRSSYEQYF. V gene TRBV30 combines with J gene TRBJ2-7, with D unclear. V lost 4 bases and J 0 bases, leaving 10 bases between the germline ends. Germline CDR1 and CDR2: GTSNPN and SVGIG (reference sequence). The CDR3 contains 13 residues.

The genes are TRBV7-9 and TRBJ2-2; TRBD1 is a possible D gene (7 bases). V lost 4 bases, J lost 2 bases, and 14 bases lay in between. Germline V gene lookup returns CDR1 SEHNR and CDR2 FQNEAQ (reference sequence). This CDR3 contains 16 residues. For the CDR3, the DNA is TGTGCCAGCAGCTCTAACAGGGGAGGTAACACCGGGGAGCTGTTTTTT. Protein: CASSSNRGGNTGELFF. The whole variable domain, filled in from reference TRBV7-9 and TRBJ2-2, reads DTGVSQNPRHKITKRGQNVTFRCDPISEHNRLYWYRQTLGQGPEFLTYFQNEAQLEKSRLLSDRFSAERPKGSFSTLEIQRTEQGDSAMYLCASSSNRGGNTGELFFGEGSRLTVL.

The V call is TRBV7-9, the J call TRBJ2-6; TRBD1 might be the D (6 bases). Germline CDR1 reads SEHNR; CDR2 reads FQNEAQ (reference sequence). Trimming cost V 2 bases and J 4 bases, with 15 bases left between them. This CDR3 has 17 amino acids. This CDR3 reads CASSLSTRGSGANVLTF. The CDR3 DNA reads TGTGCCAGCAGCTTATCAACCAGGGGATCCGGGGCCAACGTCCTGACTTTC.

The chain uses TRBV4-3 and TRBJ2-5; 8 nucleotides line up with TRBD2. The germline V gene has CDR1 LGHNA and CDR2 YSLEER. Trimming at V came to 4 bases and at J to 5 bases, leaving 18 bases not matched to a gene. The CDR3 length is 18 residues. The CDR3 DNA is TGCGCCAGCAGCCGGGACCCAACTAGCGGCCCCCCGCGGGAGACCCAGTACTTC. Its protein is CASSRDPTSGPPRETQYF.

V is TRBV5-6 and J is TRBJ1-5, with 7 positions matching TRBD1. Germline V gene data show CDR1 as SGHDT and CDR2 as YYEEEE. After removal of 5 bases from V and 2 bases from J, the junction contained 7 bases not matched to a gene. The CDR3 is made up of 15 amino acids. CDR3 nucleotide sequence: TGTGCCAGCAGTCGACAGGGAGTCGGCAATCAGCCCCAGCATTTT. Its protein is CASSRQGVGNQPQHF.